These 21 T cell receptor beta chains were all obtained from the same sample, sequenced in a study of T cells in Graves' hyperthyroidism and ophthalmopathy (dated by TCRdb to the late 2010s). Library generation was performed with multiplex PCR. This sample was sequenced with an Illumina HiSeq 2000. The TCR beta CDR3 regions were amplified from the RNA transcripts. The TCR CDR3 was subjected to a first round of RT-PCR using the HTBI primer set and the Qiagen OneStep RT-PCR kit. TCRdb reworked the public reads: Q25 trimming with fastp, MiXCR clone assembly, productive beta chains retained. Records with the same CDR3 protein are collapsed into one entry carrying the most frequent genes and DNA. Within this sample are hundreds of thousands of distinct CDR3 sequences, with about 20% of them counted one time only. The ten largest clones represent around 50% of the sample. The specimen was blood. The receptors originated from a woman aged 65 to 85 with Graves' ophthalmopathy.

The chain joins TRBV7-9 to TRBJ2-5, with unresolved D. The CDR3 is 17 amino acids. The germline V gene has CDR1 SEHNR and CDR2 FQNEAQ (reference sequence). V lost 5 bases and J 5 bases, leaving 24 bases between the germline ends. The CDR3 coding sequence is TGTGCCAGCAGCGCCCTTGCTGGGGAAGGGCCACAGGAGACCCAGTACTTC. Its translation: CASSALAGEGPQETQYF.

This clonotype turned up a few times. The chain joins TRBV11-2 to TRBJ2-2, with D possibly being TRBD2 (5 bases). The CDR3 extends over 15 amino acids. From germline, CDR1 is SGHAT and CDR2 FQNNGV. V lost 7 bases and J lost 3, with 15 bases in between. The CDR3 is CASTLRGLDTGELFF. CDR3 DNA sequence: TGTGCCAGCACCCTTCGGGGTTTGGACACCGGGGAGCTGTTTTTT.

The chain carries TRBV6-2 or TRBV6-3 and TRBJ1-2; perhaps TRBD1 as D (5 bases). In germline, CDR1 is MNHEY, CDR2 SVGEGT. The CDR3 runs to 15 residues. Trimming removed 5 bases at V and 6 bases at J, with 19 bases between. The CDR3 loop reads CASSHPRDGAHGYTF. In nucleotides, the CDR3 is TGTGCCAGCAGTCACCCTCGGGACGGCGCTCATGGCTACACCTTC.

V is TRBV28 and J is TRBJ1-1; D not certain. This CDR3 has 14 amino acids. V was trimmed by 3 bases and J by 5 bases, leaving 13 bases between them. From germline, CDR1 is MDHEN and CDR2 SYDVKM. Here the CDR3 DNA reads TGTGCCAGCAGTTTCGCGCCGAGATATACTGAAGCTTTCTTT. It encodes CASSFAPRYTEAFF. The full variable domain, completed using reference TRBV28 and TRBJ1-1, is DVKVTQSSRYLVKRTGEKVFLECVQDMDHENMFWYRQDPGLGLRLIYFSYDVKMKEKGDIPEGYSVSREKKERFSLILESASTNQTSMYLCASSFAPRYTEAFFGQGTRLTVV.

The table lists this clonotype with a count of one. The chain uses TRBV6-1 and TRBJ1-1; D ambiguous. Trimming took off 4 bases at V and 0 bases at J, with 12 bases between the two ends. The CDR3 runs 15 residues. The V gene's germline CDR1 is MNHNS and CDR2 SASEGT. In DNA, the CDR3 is TGTGCCAGCAGTGGCCAATTCCCCGTGAACACTGAAGCTTTCTTT. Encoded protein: CASSGQFPVNTEAFF.

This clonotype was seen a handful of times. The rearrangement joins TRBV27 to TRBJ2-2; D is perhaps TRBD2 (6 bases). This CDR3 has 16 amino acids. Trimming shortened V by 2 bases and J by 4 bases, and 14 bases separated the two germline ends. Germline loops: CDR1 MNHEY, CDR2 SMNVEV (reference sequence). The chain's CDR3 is CASSLKASEVTGELFF. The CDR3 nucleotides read TGTGCCAGCAGTTTAAAGGCTAGCGAGGTCACCGGGGAGCTGTTTTTT.

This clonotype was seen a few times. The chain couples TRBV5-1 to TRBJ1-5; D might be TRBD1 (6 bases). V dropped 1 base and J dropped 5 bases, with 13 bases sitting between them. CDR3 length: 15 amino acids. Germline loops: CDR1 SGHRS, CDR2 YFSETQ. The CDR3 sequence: CASSLWGGGDQPQHF. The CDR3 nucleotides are TGCGCCAGCAGCTTGTGGGGGGGCGGCGATCAGCCCCAGCATTTT.

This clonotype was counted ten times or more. The CDR3 region is CASSTSGLDQPQHF. The CDR3 DNA sequence: TGTGCCAGCAGCACTTCAGGGTTGGATCAGCCCCAGCATTTT. The chain is built from TRBV11-2 and TRBJ1-5; maybe TRBD1 (5 bases). This CDR3 comprises 14 residues. Trimming left V 5 bases short and J 5 bases short, with 13 bases between. Germline V gives CDR1 SGHAT, CDR2 FQNNGV.

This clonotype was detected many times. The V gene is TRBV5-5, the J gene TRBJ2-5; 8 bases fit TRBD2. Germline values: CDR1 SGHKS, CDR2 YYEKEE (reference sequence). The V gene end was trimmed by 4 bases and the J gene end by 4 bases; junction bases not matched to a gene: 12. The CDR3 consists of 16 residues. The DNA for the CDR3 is TGTGCCAGCAGCCTGGAGCTCGGGAGGGCCGGAGAGACCCAGTACTTC. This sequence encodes CASSLELGRAGETQYF. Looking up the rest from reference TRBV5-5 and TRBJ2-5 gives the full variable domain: DAGVTQSPTHLIKTRGQQVTLRCSPISGHKSVSWYQQVLGQGPQFIFQYYEKEERGRGNFPDRFSARQFPNYSSELNVNALLLGDSALYLCASSLELGRAGETQYFGPGTRLLVL.

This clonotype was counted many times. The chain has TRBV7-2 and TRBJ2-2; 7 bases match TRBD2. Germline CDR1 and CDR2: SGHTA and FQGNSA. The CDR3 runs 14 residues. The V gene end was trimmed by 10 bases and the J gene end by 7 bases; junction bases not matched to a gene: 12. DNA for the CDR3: TGTGCCACAGCACTGGCGGGAGACCACGGGGAGCTGTTTTTT. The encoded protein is CATALAGDHGELFF.

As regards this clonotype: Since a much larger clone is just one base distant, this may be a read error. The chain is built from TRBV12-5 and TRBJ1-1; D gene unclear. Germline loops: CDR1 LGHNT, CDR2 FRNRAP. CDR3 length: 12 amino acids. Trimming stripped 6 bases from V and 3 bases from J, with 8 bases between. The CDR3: CASGNTDTEAFF. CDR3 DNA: TGTGCTAGTGGCAACACAGACACTGAAGCTTTCTTT.

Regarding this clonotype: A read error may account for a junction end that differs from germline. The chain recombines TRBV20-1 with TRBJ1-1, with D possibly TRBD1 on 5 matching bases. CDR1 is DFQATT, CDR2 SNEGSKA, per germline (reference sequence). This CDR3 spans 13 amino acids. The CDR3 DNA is TGCAATGCTAGAGGAGGGAGGGGAAGAGAAGCTTTCTTT. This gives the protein CNARGGRGREAFF.

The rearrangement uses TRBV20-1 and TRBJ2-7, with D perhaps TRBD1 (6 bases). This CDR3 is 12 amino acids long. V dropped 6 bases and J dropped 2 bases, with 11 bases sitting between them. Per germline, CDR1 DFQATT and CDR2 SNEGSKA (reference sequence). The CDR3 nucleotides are TGCAGTGCCTCAGGACAGCCCTACGAGCAGTACTTC. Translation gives CSASGQPYEQYF.

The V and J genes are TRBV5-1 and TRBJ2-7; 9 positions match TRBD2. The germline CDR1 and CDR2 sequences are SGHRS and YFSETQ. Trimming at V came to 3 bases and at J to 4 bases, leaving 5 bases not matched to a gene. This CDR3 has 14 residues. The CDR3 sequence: CASSSGTSRYEQYF. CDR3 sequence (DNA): TGCGCCAGCAGCTCCGGGACTAGCAGATACGAGCAGTACTTC.

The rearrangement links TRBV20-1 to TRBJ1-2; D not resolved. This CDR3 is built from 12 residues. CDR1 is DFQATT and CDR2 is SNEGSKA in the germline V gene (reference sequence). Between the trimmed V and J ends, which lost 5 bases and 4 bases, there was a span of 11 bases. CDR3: CSAYDGPYGYTF. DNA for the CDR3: TGCAGTGCTTATGACGGACCCTATGGCTACACCTTC.

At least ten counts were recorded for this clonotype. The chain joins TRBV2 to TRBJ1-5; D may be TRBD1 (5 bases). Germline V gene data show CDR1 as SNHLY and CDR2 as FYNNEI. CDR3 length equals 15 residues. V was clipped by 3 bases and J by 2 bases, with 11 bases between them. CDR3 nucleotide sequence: TGTGCCAGCAGTGACAGGGTGGTGGGCAATCAGCCCCAGCATTTT. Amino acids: CASSDRVVGNQPQHF.

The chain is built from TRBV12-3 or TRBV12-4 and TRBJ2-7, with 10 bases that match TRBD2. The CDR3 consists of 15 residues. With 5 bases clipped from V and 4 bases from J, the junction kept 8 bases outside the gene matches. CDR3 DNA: TGTGCCAGCAGTATCCAGCGGGAGGGACTTTACGAGCAGTACTTC. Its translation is CASSIQREGLYEQYF.

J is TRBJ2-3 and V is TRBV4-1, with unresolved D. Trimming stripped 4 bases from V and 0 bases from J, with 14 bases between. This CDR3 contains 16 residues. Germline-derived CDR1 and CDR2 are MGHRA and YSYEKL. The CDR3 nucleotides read TGCGCCAGCAGCCCGTACCGGGTCCTCAGCACAGATACGCAGTATTTT. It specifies CASSPYRVLSTDTQYF.

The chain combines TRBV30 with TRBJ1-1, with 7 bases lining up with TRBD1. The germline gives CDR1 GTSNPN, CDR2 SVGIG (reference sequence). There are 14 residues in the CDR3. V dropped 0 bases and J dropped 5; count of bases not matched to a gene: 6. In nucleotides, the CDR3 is TGTGCCTGGAGTGTACCAGGGGGAGATACTGAAGCTTTCTTT. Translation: CAWSVPGGDTEAFF.

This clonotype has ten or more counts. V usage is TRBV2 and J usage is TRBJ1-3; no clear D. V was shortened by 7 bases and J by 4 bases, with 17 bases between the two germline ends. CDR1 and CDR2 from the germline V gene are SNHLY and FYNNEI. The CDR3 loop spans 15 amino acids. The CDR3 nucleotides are TGTGCCAGCACGACGACGGGTATAGCGGGAAACACCATATATTTT. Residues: CASTTTGIAGNTIYF.

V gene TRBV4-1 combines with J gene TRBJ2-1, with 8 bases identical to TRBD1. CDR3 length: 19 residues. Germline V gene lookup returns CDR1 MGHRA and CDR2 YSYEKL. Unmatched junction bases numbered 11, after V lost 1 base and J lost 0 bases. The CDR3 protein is CASSQVARGLQSSYNEQFF. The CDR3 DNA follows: TGCGCCAGCAGCCAAGTGGCCAGGGGGCTTCAAAGCTCCTACAATGAGCAGTTCTTC.